Given below is one T cell receptor (beta chain) in context. Its cognate antigen is unknown. Every sorted population was more than 95% pure. Trimming cost V 5 bases and J 4 bases; bases outside gene matches: 6. The CDR3 runs to 14 residues. Germline values: CDR1 LNHDA, CDR2 SQIVND (reference sequence). This record comes from a study of beta chain features in type 1 diabetes. Whole-study findings and limits: Among patients with Type 1 diabetes, TCRB CDR3s were moderately but significantly shorter in every one of the four CD4+ subsets. Researchers caution that PCR might favor shorter templates, equally among patients and controls.

The entirety of the isolated RNA underwent reverse transcription, so expressed TCRB transcripts were sequenced. Here immunoSEQ multiplex PCR was the method, and the copy in TCRdb shows in-frame clones only, minus some. The repertoire holds tens of thousands of clones, with almost 50% as singletons. Sequenced: central memory CD4+ T cells from blood. The J gene is TRBJ1-2, the V gene TRBV19; 8 bases are shared with TRBD1. The receptor comes from a man between 25 and 39 years old with type 1 diabetes. DNA of the CDR3: TGTGCCAGTAGTGCCTCGGACAGGGCCTATGGCTACACCTTC. Translating it yields CASSASDRAYGYTF.